The present T cell receptor beta chain was sequenced within a study of cytotoxic CD8 clonotypes in ibrutinib-treated CLL. Findings and caveats of the study: Increased clonality at ibrutinib response gave way to a return toward baseline at progression.

Libraries were prepared by immunoSEQ multiplex PCR; TCRdb keeps only in-frame clonotypes and omits some of them. The sample contains some 130,000 clones, roughly 85% of which appear only once. On this clone itself: As yet, its antigen is unknown. Just one base apart from a much larger clone, this may be a read error.

This CDR3 is 12 amino acids long. Germline CDR1 is SGHNT and CDR2 is YYREEE (reference sequence). The germline V and J ends were trimmed by 4 bases and 0 bases, with 1 base remaining between them. The V gene is TRBV5-4, the J gene TRBJ2-2; no definite D call. The sequence came from a human donor with chronic lymphocytic leukemia. The material was PBMCs, obtained after 24 months of ibrutinib treatment. This chain's CDR3 is CASSPNTGELFF. CDR3 DNA: TGTGCCAGCAGCCCGAACACCGGGGAGCTGTTTTTT.